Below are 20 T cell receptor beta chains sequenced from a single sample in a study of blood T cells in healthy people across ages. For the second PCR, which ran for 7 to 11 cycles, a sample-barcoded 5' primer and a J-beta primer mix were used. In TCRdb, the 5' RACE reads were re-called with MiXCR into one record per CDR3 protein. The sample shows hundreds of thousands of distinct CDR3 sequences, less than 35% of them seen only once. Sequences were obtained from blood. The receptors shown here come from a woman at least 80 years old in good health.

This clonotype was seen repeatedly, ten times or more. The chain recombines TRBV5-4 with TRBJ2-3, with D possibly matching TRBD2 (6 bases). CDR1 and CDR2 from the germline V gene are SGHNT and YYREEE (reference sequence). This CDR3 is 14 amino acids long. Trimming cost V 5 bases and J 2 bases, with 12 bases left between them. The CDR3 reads CASRRDFYTDTQYF. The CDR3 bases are TGTGCCAGCAGACGGGACTTTTACACAGATACGCAGTATTTT.

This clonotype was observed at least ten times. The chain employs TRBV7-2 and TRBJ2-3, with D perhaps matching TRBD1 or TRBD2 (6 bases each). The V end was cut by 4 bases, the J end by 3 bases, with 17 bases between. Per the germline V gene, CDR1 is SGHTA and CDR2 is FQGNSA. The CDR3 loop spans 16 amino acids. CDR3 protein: CASSSEGGLTTDTQYF. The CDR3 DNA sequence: TGTGCCAGCAGCTCGGAAGGGGGACTGACAACAGATACGCAGTATTTT.

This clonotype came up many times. CDR3 protein: CASSLDLVGKLFF. CDR3 nucleotides: TGTGCCAGCAGCTTAGACCTAGTCGGAAAACTGTTTTTT. The chain combines TRBV11-2 with TRBJ1-4; D is unclear. The V gene's germline CDR1 is SGHAT and CDR2 FQNNGV. Trimming left V 0 bases short and J 10 bases short, with 9 bases between. This CDR3 is built from 13 residues. Full variable domain (missing parts from reference TRBV11-2 and TRBJ1-4): EAGVAQSPRYKIIEKRQSVAFWCNPISGHATLYWYQQILGQGPKLLIQFQNNGVVDDSQLPKDRFSAERLKGVDSTLKIQPAKLEDSAVYLCASSLDLVGKLFFGSGTQLSVL.

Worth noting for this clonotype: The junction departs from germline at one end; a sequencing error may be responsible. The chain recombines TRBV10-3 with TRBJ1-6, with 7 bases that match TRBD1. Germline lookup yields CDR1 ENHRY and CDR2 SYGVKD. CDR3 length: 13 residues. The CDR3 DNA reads TGTGCCGTCAGAGGGACAGAGAATTCACCCCTCCACTTT. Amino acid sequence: CAVRGTENSPLHF.

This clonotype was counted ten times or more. The CDR3 DNA reads as TGCAGCGGAAGGGTTAACTATGGCTACACCTTC. The encoded protein is CSGRVNYGYTF. V usage is TRBV29-1 and J usage is TRBJ1-2; D not resolved. This CDR3 region has 11 residues. The germline V gene encodes CDR1 SQVTM and CDR2 ANQGSEA. Trimming cost V 7 bases and J 1 base, with 7 bases left between them. The variable domain in full, completed from reference TRBV29-1 and TRBJ1-2, reads SAVISQKPSRDICQRGTSLTIQCQVDSQVTMMFWYRQQPGQSLTLIATANQGSEATYESGFVIDKFPISRPNLTFSTLTVSNMSPEDSSIYLCSGRVNYGYTFGSGTRLTVV.

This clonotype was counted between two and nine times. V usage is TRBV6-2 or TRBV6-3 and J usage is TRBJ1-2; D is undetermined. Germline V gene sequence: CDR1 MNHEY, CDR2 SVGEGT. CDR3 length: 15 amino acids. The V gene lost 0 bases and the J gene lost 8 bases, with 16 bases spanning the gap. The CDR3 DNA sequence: TGTGCCAGCAGTTACTCGACGGATCGCCGAGAAGGCTACACCTTC. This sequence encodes CASSYSTDRREGYTF.

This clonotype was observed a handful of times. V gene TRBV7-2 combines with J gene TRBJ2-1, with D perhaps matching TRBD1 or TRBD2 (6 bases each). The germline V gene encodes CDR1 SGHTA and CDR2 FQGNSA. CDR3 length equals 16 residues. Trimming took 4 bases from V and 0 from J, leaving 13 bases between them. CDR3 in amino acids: CASSSTGAFSYNEQFF. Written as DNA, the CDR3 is TGTGCCAGCAGCTCCACGGGGGCATTCTCCTACAATGAGCAGTTCTTC.

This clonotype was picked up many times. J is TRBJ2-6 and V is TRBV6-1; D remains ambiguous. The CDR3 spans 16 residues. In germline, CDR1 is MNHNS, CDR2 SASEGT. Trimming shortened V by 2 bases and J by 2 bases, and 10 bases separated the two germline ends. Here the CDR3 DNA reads TGTGCCAGCAGTGAAATATTCAACCCTGGGGCCAACGTCCTGACTTTC. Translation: CASSEIFNPGANVLTF.

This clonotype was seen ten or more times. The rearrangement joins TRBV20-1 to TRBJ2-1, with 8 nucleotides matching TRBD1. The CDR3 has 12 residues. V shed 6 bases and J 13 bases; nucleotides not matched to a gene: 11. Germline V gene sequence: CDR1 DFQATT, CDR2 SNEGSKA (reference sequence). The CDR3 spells CSASTGVREQFF. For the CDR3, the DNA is TGCAGTGCGTCGACAGGGGTCCGTGAACAGTTCTTC.

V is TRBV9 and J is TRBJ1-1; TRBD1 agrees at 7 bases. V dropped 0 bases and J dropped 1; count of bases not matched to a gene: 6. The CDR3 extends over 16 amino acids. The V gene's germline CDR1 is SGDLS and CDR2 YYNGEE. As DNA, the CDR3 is TGTGCCAGCAGCGTAGTCCTAGGGGGCAAGAACACTGAAGCTTTCTTT. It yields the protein CASSVVLGGKNTEAFF.

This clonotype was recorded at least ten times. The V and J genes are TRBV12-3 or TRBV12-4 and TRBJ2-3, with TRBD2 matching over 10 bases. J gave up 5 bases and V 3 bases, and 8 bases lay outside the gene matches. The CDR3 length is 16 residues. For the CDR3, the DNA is TGTGCCAGCAGTTTCAACAGCGGGGGGGCCTTAGATACGCAGTATTTT. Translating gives CASSFNSGGALDTQYF.

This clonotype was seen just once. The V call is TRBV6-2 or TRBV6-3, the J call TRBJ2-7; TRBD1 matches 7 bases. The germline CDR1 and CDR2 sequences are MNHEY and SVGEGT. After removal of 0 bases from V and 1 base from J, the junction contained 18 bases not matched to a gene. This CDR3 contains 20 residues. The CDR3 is CASSYSVITPDRHRSYEQYF. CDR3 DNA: TGTGCCAGCAGTTACTCGGTTATCACGCCGGACAGGCACCGTTCCTACGAGCAGTACTTC.

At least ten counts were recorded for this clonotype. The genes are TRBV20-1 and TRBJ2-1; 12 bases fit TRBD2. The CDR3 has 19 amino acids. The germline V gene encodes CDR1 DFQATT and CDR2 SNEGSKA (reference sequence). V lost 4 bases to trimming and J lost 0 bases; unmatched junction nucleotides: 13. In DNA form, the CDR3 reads TGCAGTGCTAAATCCGCACTAGCGGGGGGCCTCAGCTCCTACAATGAGCAGTTCTTC. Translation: CSAKSALAGGLSSYNEQFF.

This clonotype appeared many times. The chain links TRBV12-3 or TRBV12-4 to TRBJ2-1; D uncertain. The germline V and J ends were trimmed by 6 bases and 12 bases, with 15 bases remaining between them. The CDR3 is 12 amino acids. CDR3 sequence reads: CASRNLERRQFF. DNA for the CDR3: TGTGCCAGCAGAAACTTAGAAAGGCGGCAGTTCTTC.

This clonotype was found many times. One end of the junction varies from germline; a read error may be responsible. DNA of the CDR3: TGTGCCAGCAGCCTAGGACGCGACCTATACGAGCAGTACTTC. This translates into CASSLGRDLYEQYF. The chain is built from TRBV13 and TRBJ2-7; D uncertain. There are 14 residues in the CDR3. Germline V gives CDR1 PRHDT, CDR2 FYEKMQ (reference sequence).

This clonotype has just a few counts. This CDR3 reads CATPGGMVRGTDTQYF. CDR3 nucleotide sequence: TGTGCCACCCCCGGAGGAATGGTGCGGGGCACAGATACGCAGTATTTT. The J gene is TRBJ2-3, the V gene TRBV27; tentatively, D is TRBD2 (5 bases). Trimming took off 10 bases at V and 1 base at J, with 21 bases between the two ends. This CDR3 contains 16 residues. Germline V gene lookup returns CDR1 MNHEY and CDR2 SMNVEV (reference sequence).

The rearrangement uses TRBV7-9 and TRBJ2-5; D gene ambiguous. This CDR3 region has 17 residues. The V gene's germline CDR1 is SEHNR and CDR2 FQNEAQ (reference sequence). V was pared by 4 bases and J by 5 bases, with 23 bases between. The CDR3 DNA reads TGTGCCAGCAGCTCAGAAGAGACCAGGAACTTCGCCGAGACCCAGTACTTC. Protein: CASSSEETRNFAETQYF.

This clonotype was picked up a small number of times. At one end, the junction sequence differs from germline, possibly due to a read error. The CDR3 region has the DNA TGTGCCAGTAGTGTAGACAGCCGGAACACTGAAGCTTTCTTT. It encodes CASSVDSRNTEAFF. This chain uses TRBV19 with TRBJ1-1; D is perhaps TRBD1 (5 bases). Germline-derived CDR1 and CDR2 are LNHDA and SQIVND (reference sequence). The CDR3 is 14 residues long.

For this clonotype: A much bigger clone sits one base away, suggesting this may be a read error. CDR3 sequence: CSDRQGTDTQYF. As DNA, the CDR3 is TGCAGCGACCGCCAAGGCACAGATACGCAGTATTTT. This sequence joins TRBV29-1 and TRBJ2-3; no clear D. In germline, CDR1 is SQVTM, CDR2 ANQGSEA. V gave up 7 bases and J gave up 1 base, with 9 bases separating them. This CDR3 has 12 residues.

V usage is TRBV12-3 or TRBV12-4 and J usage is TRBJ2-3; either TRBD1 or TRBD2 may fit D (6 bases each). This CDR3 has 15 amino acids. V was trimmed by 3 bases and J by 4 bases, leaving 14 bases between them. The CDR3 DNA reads TGTGCCAGCAGTTTGGGAGGAGGGGGAGCAGATACGCAGTATTTT. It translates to CASSLGGGGADTQYF.